This T cell receptor (beta chain) is drawn from a study of patients and donors after allogeneic stem cell transplantation. TCRdb recomputed calls from the RT-PCR reads with MiXCR, one row per CDR3 protein. The sample lists around 240,000 distinct CDR3 sequences, 14% occurring once. In its sample, this clonotype was seen a few times. Sequencing was performed on blood, either unsorted or a sorted T cell fraction (not recorded which). The TCR comes from a human donor who was either an allogeneic HSCT recipient or a stem cell or donor lymphocyte infusion donor (not recorded which). It is not recorded whose cells these are; they may come from a transplant donor.

CDR3 DNA sequence: TGTGCCAGCAGCTCCTCAGGGGTCCCAGATGAAAAACTGTTTTTT. Protein sequence: CASSSSGVPDEKLFF. The rearrangement uses TRBV3-1 and TRBJ1-4, with a possible D match to TRBD1 (6 bases). The germline V and J ends were trimmed by 5 bases and 6 bases, with 16 bases remaining between them. Germline loops: CDR1 LGHDT, CDR2 YNNKEL (reference sequence). This CDR3 spans 15 amino acids. Full variable domain (missing parts from reference TRBV3-1 and TRBJ1-4): DTAVSQTPKYLVTQMGNDKSIKCEQNLGHDTMYWYKQDSKKFLKIMFSYNNKELIINETVPNRFSPKSPDKAHLNLHINSLELGDSAVYFCASSSSGVPDEKLFFGSGTQLSVL.